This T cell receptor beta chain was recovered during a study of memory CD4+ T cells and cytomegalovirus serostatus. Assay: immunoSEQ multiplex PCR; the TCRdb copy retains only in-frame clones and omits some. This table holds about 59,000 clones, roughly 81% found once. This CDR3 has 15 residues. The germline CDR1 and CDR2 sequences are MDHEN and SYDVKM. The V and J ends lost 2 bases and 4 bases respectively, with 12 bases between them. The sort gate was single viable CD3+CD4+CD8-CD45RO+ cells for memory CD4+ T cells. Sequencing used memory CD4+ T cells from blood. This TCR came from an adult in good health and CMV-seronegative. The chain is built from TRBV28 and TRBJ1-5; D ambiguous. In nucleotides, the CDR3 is TGTGCCAGCAGTTTAAAGGGCAGTAATAATCAGCCCCAGCATTTT. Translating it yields CASSLKGSNNQPQHF.